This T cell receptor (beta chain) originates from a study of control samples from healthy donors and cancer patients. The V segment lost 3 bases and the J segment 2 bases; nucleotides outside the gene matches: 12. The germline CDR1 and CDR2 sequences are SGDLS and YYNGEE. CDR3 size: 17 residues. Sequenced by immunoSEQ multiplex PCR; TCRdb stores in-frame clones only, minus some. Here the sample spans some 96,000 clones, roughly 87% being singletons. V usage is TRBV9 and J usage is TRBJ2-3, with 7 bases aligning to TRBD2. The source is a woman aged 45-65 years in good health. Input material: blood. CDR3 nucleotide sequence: TGTGCCAGCAGCGCAAGGGAGGGGCGGGGGAACACAGATACGCAGTATTTT. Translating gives CASSAREGRGNTDTQYF.